This TCR beta chain came from a study of identical twins. From germline, CDR1 is SEHNR and CDR2 FQNEAQ (reference sequence). This CDR3 contains 12 residues. The V and J ends lost 7 bases and 6 bases respectively, with 10 bases between them. TCRdb ran MiXCR on the 5' RACE reads and lists one entry per CDR3 protein. The data hold some 690,000 distinct CDR3 sequences, with approximately 22% observed a single time. These data also formed part of another study, on T cells expressing NK-cell markers.

The source of this sequence is a woman between 18 and 29 years old in good health. The chain combines TRBV7-9 with TRBJ2-4, with no clear D. The sample was PBMCs. The CDR3 protein is CASTPNGNIQYF. DNA for the CDR3: TGTGCCAGCACCCCTAACGGAAACATTCAGTACTTC.